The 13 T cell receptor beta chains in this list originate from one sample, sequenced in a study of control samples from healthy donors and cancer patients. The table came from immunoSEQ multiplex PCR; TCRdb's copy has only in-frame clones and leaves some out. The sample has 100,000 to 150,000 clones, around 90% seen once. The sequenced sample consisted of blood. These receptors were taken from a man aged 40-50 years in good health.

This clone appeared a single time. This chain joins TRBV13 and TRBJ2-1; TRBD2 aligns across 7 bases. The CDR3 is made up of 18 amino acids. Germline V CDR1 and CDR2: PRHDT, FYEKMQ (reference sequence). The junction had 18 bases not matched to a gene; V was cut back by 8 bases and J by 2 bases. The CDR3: CASSRERGIAGPYNEQFF. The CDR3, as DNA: TGTGCCAGCTCACGCGAGCGGGGTATAGCTGGACCCTACAATGAGCAGTTCTTC. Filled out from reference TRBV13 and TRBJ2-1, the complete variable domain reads AAGVIQSPRHLIKEKRETATLKCYPIPRHDTVYWYQQGPGQDPQFLISFYEKMQSDKGSIPDRFSAQQFSDYHSELNMSSLELGDSALYFCASSRERGIAGPYNEQFFGPGTRLTVL.

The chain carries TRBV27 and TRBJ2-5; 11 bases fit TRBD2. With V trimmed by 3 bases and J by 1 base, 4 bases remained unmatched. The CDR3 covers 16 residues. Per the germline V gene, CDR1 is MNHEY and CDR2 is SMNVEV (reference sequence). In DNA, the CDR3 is TGTGCCAGCAGTTTGACTAGCGGGGATATCCAAGAGACCCAGTACTTC. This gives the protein CASSLTSGDIQETQYF.

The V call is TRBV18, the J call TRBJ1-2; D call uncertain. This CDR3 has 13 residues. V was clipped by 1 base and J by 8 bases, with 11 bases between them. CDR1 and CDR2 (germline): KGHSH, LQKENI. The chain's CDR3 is CASSPLAGEGYTF. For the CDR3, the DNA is TGTGCCAGCTCACCACTCGCGGGCGAAGGCTACACCTTC.

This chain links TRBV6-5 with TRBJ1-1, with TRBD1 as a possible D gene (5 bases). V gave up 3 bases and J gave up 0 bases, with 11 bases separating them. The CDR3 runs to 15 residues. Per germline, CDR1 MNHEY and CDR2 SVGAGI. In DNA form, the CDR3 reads TGTGCCAGCAGTTATTCAGGGTCGGTGAACACTGAAGCTTTCTTT. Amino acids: CASSYSGSVNTEAFF.

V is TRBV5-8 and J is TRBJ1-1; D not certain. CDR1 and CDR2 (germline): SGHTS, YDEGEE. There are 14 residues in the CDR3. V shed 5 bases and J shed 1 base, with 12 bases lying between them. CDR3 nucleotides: TGTGCCAGCAGACGTGGCCGGGAGAACACTGAAGCTTTCTTT. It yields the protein CASRRGRENTEAFF.

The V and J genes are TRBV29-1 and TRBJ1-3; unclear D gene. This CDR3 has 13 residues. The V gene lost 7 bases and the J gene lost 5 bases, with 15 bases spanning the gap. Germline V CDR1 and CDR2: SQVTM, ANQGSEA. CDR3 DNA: TGCAGCGCCGCCCGAGACGGTAGAAACACCATATATTTT. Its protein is CSAARDGRNTIYF.

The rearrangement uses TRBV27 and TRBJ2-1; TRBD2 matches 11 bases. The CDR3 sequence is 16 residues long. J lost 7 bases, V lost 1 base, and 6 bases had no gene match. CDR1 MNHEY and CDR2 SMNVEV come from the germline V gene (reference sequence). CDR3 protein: CASSLLVAGGPNEQFF. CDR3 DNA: TGTGCCAGCAGTTTATTGGTAGCGGGGGGGCCGAATGAGCAGTTCTTC.

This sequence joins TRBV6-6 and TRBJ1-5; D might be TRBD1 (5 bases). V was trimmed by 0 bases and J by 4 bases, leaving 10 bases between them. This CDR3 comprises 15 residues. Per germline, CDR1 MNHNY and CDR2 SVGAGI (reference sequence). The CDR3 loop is CASSYSSGTNQPQHF. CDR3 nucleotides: TGTGCCAGCAGTTACTCGAGTGGGACGAATCAGCCCCAGCATTTT.

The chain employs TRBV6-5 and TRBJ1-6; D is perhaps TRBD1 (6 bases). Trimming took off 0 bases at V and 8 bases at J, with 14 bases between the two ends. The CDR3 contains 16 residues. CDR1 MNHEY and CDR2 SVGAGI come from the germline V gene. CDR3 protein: CASSYSWRGADSPLHF. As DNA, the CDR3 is TGTGCCAGCAGTTACTCGTGGAGGGGGGCCGATTCACCCCTCCACTTT.

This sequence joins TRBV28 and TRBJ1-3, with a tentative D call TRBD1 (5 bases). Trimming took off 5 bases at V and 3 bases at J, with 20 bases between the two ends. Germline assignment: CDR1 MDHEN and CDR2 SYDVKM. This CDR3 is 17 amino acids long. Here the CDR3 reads CASSPLGGTLGGNTIYF. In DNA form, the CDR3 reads TGTGCCAGCAGTCCCCTGGGGGGAACCCTTGGTGGAAACACCATATATTTT.

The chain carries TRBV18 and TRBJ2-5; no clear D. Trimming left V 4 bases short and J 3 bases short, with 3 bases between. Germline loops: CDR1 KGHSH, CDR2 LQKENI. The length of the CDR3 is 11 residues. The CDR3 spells CASSLEETQYF. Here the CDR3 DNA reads TGTGCCAGCTCACTTGAAGAGACCCAGTACTTC. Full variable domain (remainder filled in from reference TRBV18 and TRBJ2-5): NAGVMQNPRHLVRRRGQEARLRCSPMKGHSHVYWYRQLPEEGLKFMVYLQKENIIDESGMPKERFSAEFPKEGPSILRIQQVVRGDSAAYFCASSLEETQYFGPGTRLLVL.

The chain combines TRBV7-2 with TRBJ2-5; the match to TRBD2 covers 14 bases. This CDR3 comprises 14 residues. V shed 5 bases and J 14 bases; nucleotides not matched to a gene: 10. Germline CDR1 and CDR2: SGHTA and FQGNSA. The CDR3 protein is CASSPTSGGAFPYF. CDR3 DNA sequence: TGTGCCAGCAGCCCGACTAGCGGGGGGGCCTTCCCCTACTTC.

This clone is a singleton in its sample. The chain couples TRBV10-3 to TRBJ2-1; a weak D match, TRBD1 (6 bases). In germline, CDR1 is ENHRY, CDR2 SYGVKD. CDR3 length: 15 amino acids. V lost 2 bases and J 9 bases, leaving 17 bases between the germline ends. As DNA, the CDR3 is TGTGCCATCAGTGAGGCCCCCGGGACATCGAGTGAGCAGTTCTTC. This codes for CAISEAPGTSSEQFF.